This TCR beta chain emerged from a study of blood T cell repertoires in COVID-19 (dated by TCRdb to the early 2020s). Regarding the study in general: Samples covering the acute and convalescent phases of COVID-19 were provided by collaborators in the United States, Italy and Spain. A de-identified subject ID, COVID-19 status, age in years and sex were almost always included in the sample metadata. The repertoires were made available in a free public database intended to serve as a resource for research on the immune response to SARS-CoV-2. HLA class I and class II types, where available, came from metadata supplied by the sample provider rather than from assay-based typing. Subjects who had been exposed to COVID-19, were actively infected with it, or had recovered from it provided the deeply sampled blood TCRbeta repertoires that made up the dataset. The samples were drawn from the first 160 participants of the ongoing ImmuneRACE study and from 1,254 subjects provided by 6 global collaborators. The prospective study material was composed of cDNA or gDNA derived from T cells, B-cell-depleted T cells, or PBMCs. Overall study results and their limits: The quantity of clinical and demographic metadata differed by source and by participant and was supplied without curation.

In the prospective study, participants were about 18 to 100 years old, resided in 24 geographic areas of the United States, and were enrolled through a virtual design. To assign participants to cohorts, the prospective study relied on clinical history that participants themselves reported in a screening survey and a study questionnaire. In the prospective study, whole blood, serum and a nasopharyngeal or oropharyngeal swab were collected from each participant by mobile phlebotomists. Prospective study participants could optionally give additional blood draws and questionnaires over an approximately two-month period. Prospective study blood samples were shipped either frozen or at room temperature before DNA extraction. CDR1 SGDLS and CDR2 YYNGEE were looked up in the germline V gene. The CDR3 runs 16 residues from the cysteine to the phenylalanine. The DNA shown is the 48-base CDR3, in frame from base 1. At the junction V is shortened by 2 bases and J by 6 bases, with 21 bases in between.

With regard to this clone: The antigen it binds to is not known. No per-base quality is available; no much larger clone lies one base away.

TCRbeta CDR3 regions were amplified from genomic DNA by means of the immunoSEQ Assay, a bias-controlled multiplex PCR. Turning to the authors' computational methods: The number of nucleated cells in each sample was estimated from the amplification of reference gene primers within the assay. Sequence reads were collapsed and filtered to measure the absolute abundance of every unique TCRbeta CDR3 rearrangement. For each sample, productive Simpson clonality was calculated as the square root of Simpson's diversity index across productive rearrangements. This immuneACCESS table, as held by TCRdb, lists in-frame sequences with V and J called but not all clones. Of the missing ones, under half trace to an unresolved V gene in checked studies; the others have no known cause. V, J and clone size are those of that table, while D and trimming were read from the DNA. The sample includes around 220,000 clones, with about 90% observed a single time. The ten largest clones represent about 6% of the sample.

The sequenced material came from PBMCs or T cells enriched from blood (not recorded which). The chain uses TRBV9 and TRBJ2-7; the D gene is perhaps TRBD2, on 7 matching bases. This receptor was taken from a woman in her thirties with acute COVID-19. The CDR3: CASSVGGGRPTLEQYF. The DNA sequence is as follows: TGTGCCAGCAGCGTGGGAGGGGGAAGACCTACTCTCGAGCAGTACTTC. The CDR3 plus the reference TRBV9 and TRBJ2-7 genes for the other parts give the full variable domain: DSGVTQTPKHLITATGQRVTLRCSPRSGDLSVYWYQQSLDQGLQFLIQYYNGEERAKGNILERFSAQQFPDLHSELNLSSLELGDSALYFCASSVGGGRPTLEQYFGPGTRLTVT.